The TCR beta chain under discussion was sequenced for a study of blood T cell repertoires in COVID-19 (dated by TCRdb to 2019 to 2021). Regarding the research as a whole: Samples from collaborators originated in the United States, Italy and Spain and spanned both the acute and convalescent phases of COVID-19. The prospective study material was composed of cDNA or gDNA derived from T cells, B-cell-depleted T cells, or PBMCs. Deeply sampled blood TCRbeta repertoires from subjects exposed to, actively infected with, or recovered from COVID-19 were included in the dataset. The repertoires were made available in a free public database intended to serve as a resource for research on the immune response to SARS-CoV-2. The samples were drawn from the first 160 participants of the ongoing ImmuneRACE study and from 1,254 subjects provided by 6 global collaborators. Sample metadata almost always included a de-identified subject ID, COVID-19 status, age in years and sex. Where available, HLA class I and class II types were taken from metadata supplied by the sample provider and were not determined by assay-based typing. Beyond this particular receptor, the publication reports: Clinical and demographic metadata were provided uncurated, with the amount varying by source and participant.

With regard to this clone: Which antigen it targets is not known. Per-base quality was not reported, and no clone a single base away is much larger than it.

The immunoSEQ Assay, a bias-controlled multiplex PCR, was used to amplify TCRbeta CDR3 regions from genomic DNA. As for the authors' bioinformatics: The number of nucleated cells in each sample was estimated by amplification of reference gene primers within the assay. To quantify the absolute abundance of each unique TCRbeta CDR3 rearrangement, sequence reads were collapsed and filtered. For each sample, productive Simpson clonality was calculated as the square root of Simpson's diversity index across productive rearrangements. Sourced from immuneACCESS, this table was stored by TCRdb with only in-frame sequences that have V and J called. A share of the clones is absent; for the studies checked, an unresolved V gene accounts for under half, and the remainder has no known explanation. That table gives V, J and clone size, and the DNA gave D and trimming. This sample gives 120,000 or so clones in total; around 83% of them show up just once. Jointly, the top ten make up around 5.6% of the sample.

The germline V gene encodes CDR1 SNHLY and CDR2 FYNNEI. At the junction V is shortened by 2 bases and J by 0 bases, with 12 bases in between. From the cysteine up to the phenylalanine, the CDR3 has a length of 16 residues. This entry keeps only the CDR3 DNA: 48 bases, framed from base 1. Whole blood was collected in K2EDTA tubes by collaborating institutions according to the institutions' own protocols. For TCRbeta analysis, collaborators shipped samples as frozen whole blood, isolated PBMCs, or DNA extracted from either of those sample types. The sequenced sample consisted of peripheral blood. The TCR was taken from an elderly man with active or convalescent COVID-19. This chain joins TRBV2 to TRBJ2-3; the D gene lacks a confident call. CDR3 loop: CASSERSPLSTDTQYF. Here is the DNA: TGTGCCAGCAGTGAAAGGAGCCCGCTCAGCACAGATACGCAGTATTTT. Where the CDR3 stops, the reference TRBV2 and TRBJ2-3 genes take over; the full variable domain is EPEVTQTPSHQVTQMGQEVILRCVPISNHLYFYWYRQILGQKVEFLVSFYNNEISEKSEIFDDQFSVERPDGSNFTLKIRSTKLEDSAMYFCASSERSPLSTDTQYFGPGTRLTVL.